The 27 T cell receptor beta chains in this list originate from one sample, sequenced in a study of blood T cell repertoires in COVID-19. Data came from immunoSEQ multiplex PCR; TCRdb stores just in-frame clones and leaves some out. The table includes tens of thousands of clones, about 88% detected once. The material sequenced was peripheral blood. All receptors derive from a woman aged 55-75 years with COVID-19, enrolled during active disease.

The rearrangement joins TRBV5-5 to TRBJ2-1; the match to TRBD2 covers 15 bases. The trim removed 3 bases at V and 9 bases at J, leaving 1 base unmatched. The length of the CDR3 is 14 residues. CDR1 and CDR2 from the germline V gene are SGHKS and YYEKEE (reference sequence). The CDR3 sequence is CASSSGLAGGEQFF. As DNA, the CDR3 is TGTGCCAGCAGCTCGGGACTAGCGGGAGGTGAGCAGTTCTTC.

The rearrangement joins TRBV19 to TRBJ1-1; 8 bases are shared with TRBD1. Losses at the gene ends were 5 bases for V and 3 bases for J; bases not matched to a gene: 2. Germline-derived CDR1 and CDR2 are LNHDA and SQIVND (reference sequence). This CDR3 region has 13 residues. Written as DNA, the CDR3 is TGTGCCAGTAGTGGACAGGGCTACACTGAAGCTTTCTTT. This sequence encodes CASSGQGYTEAFF.

The chain joins TRBV13 to TRBJ2-7, with 10 bases aligning to TRBD1. The V segment lost 5 bases and the J segment 2 bases; nucleotides outside the gene matches: 6. Germline V CDR1 and CDR2: PRHDT, FYEKMQ (reference sequence). The CDR3 covers 15 residues. The CDR3 reads CASSLRDRGTYEQYF. Here the CDR3 DNA reads TGTGCCAGCAGCCTCCGGGACAGGGGCACCTACGAGCAGTACTTC.

This clone appeared once. The chain joins TRBV7-2 to TRBJ2-7; 7 bases align to TRBD2. CDR1 and CDR2 from the germline V gene are SGHTA and FQGNSA. This CDR3 contains 14 residues. With 2 bases clipped from V and 2 bases from J, the junction kept 3 bases outside the gene matches. The CDR3 spells CASSLSSGTYEQYF. As DNA, the CDR3 is TGTGCCAGCAGCTTATCTAGCGGAACCTACGAGCAGTACTTC.

The CDR3 DNA reads TGTGCCAGCAGTGGAAATTTCGGGAGGGGCCGGAGGATGAACACTGAAGCTTTCTTT. Protein product: CASSGNFGRGRRMNTEAFF. This chain connects TRBV6-1 to TRBJ1-1; D is possibly TRBD1 (5 bases). The CDR3 loop spans 19 amino acids. V gave up 4 bases and J gave up 0 bases, with 24 bases separating them. CDR1 MNHNS and CDR2 SASEGT come from the germline V gene.

The chain is built from TRBV7-9 and TRBJ1-2; maybe TRBD1 (6 bases). V shed 1 base and J shed 4 bases, with 13 bases lying between them. The CDR3 is 15 residues long. Germline CDR1 and CDR2: SEHNR and FQNEAQ (reference sequence). The CDR3 here is CASSLGEGGLYGYTF. DNA of the CDR3: TGTGCCAGCAGCTTAGGGGAGGGGGGACTCTATGGCTACACCTTC.

This clone was picked up a small number of times. V and J are TRBV14 and TRBJ1-1, with 9 bases lining up with TRBD1. Looked up from germline, CDR1 is SGHDN and CDR2 is FVKESK. V lost 7 bases to trimming and J lost 6 bases; unmatched junction nucleotides: 12. CDR3 length: 15 amino acids. CDR3 sequence (DNA): TGTGCCAGCAACCCGGGACAGGGTAACAGCGCTGAAGCTTTCTTT. Its protein is CASNPGQGNSAEAFF.

The chain combines TRBV7-9 with TRBJ1-1; tentatively, D is TRBD1 (5 bases). The V gene lost 5 bases and the J gene lost 0 bases, with 7 bases spanning the gap. Germline values: CDR1 SEHNR, CDR2 FQNEAQ (reference sequence). The CDR3 consists of 13 residues. The chain's CDR3 is CASSPQVNTEAFF. CDR3 bases: TGTGCCAGCAGCCCACAGGTGAACACTGAAGCTTTCTTT.

The chain couples TRBV30 to TRBJ1-3, with a tentative D call TRBD1 (5 bases). Between the trimmed V and J ends, which lost 2 bases and 1 base, there was a span of 9 bases. CDR3 length: 14 residues. Germline V gene sequence: CDR1 GTSNPN, CDR2 SVGIG (reference sequence). The CDR3 reads CAWSTGGSGNTIYF. The CDR3, as DNA: TGTGCCTGGAGTACTGGGGGGTCTGGAAACACCATATATTTT. Drawing the rest from reference TRBV30 and TRBJ1-3, the complete variable domain is SQTIHQWPATLVQPVGSPLSLECTVEGTSNPNLYWYRQAAGRGLQLLFYSVGIGQISSEVPQNLSASRPQDRQFILSSKKLLLSDSGFYLCAWSTGGSGNTIYFGEGSWLTVV.

V gene TRBV24-1 combines with J gene TRBJ2-3; the match to TRBD2 covers 9 bases. CDR3 size: 13 residues. The V segment lost 10 bases and the J segment 4 bases; nucleotides outside the gene matches: 5. Germline CDR1 KGHDR, CDR2 SFDVKD. CDR3 DNA: TGTGCCACTGGAGAGCGGGAGGCAGATACGCAGTATTTT. This sequence encodes CATGEREADTQYF.

The chain combines TRBV29-1 with TRBJ1-1; the D is unclear. The CDR3 totals 11 residues. Germline values: CDR1 SQVTM, CDR2 ANQGSEA. The V gene lost 5 bases and the J gene lost 8 bases, with 12 bases spanning the gap. The CDR3 loop is CSVLYSLEAFF. CDR3 in DNA: TGCAGCGTTCTCTACAGCCTAGAAGCTTTCTTT.

The rearrangement joins TRBV6-5 to TRBJ2-2; TRBD1 matches at 8 bases. The J segment lost 7 bases and the V segment lost 6 bases, leaving 7 bases of the junction unmatched. The CDR3 runs 14 residues. CDR1 is MNHEY and CDR2 is SVGAGI in the germline V gene. CDR3 loop: CASRKQGVVGELFF. The CDR3 DNA reads TGTGCCAGCAGGAAACAGGGGGTGGTCGGGGAGCTGTTTTTT.

The rearrangement links TRBV18 to TRBJ2-7, with TRBD2 matching over 8 bases. V gave up 6 bases and J gave up 7 bases; unmatched junction bases: 11. Germline lookup yields CDR1 KGHSH and CDR2 LQKENI. The CDR3 sequence is 14 residues long. The CDR3 here is CASSREPREGEQYF. DNA of the CDR3: TGTGCCAGCTCCCGCGAGCCCCGGGAGGGAGAGCAGTACTTC.

This clone was observed a handful of times. V gene TRBV5-4 combines with J gene TRBJ1-2, with D hard to call. CDR1 is SGHNT and CDR2 is YYREEE in the germline V gene (reference sequence). Trimming cost V 1 base and J 6 bases, with 19 bases left between them. The CDR3 sequence is 16 residues long. CDR3 in DNA: TGTGCCAGCAGCTTGTTAGCGGGGAAGGATAGGGATGGCTACACCTTC. Protein product: CASSLLAGKDRDGYTF.

The rearrangement uses TRBV4-1 and TRBJ2-7, with TRBD2 matching 10 bases. V shed 2 bases and J 0 bases; nucleotides not matched to a gene: 13. In germline, CDR1 is MGHRA, CDR2 YSYEKL. The CDR3 is 19 amino acids. For the CDR3, the DNA is TGCGCCAGCAGCCAACAGCGGCTAGCGGGGGCGGGGGGCTCCTACGAGCAGTACTTC. Translation: CASSQQRLAGAGGSYEQYF.

The V gene is TRBV4-3, the J gene TRBJ1-3; 8 nucleotides match TRBD1. CDR3 size: 17 residues. With V trimmed by 3 bases and J by 2 bases, 9 bases remained unmatched. Germline assignment: CDR1 LGHNA and CDR2 YSLEER. The CDR3 nucleotides are TGCGCCAGCAGCCAGGATATCCGGGACAGGACTGGAAACACCATATATTTT. Its translation is CASSQDIRDRTGNTIYF.

This chain links TRBV11-2 with TRBJ2-1; D is possibly TRBD1 (5 bases). Germline-derived CDR1 and CDR2 are SGHAT and FQNNGV. The V and J ends lost 1 base and 0 bases respectively, with 7 bases between them. The CDR3 loop spans 15 amino acids. CDR3 loop: CASSLGGLSYNEQFF. For the CDR3, the DNA is TGTGCCAGCAGCTTAGGGGGCCTCTCCTACAATGAGCAGTTCTTC.

The chain recombines TRBV24-1 with TRBJ2-2, with D unclear. V lost 0 bases and J 3 bases, leaving 10 bases between the germline ends. The CDR3 consists of 16 residues. CDR1 KGHDR and CDR2 SFDVKD come from the germline V gene. CDR3 DNA: TGTGCCACCAGTGATTTGCCCGACATGGACACCGGGGAGCTGTTTTTT. Its protein product is CATSDLPDMDTGELFF.

The chain uses TRBV4-3 and TRBJ1-6; no definite D call. The CDR3 extends over 19 amino acids. The germline V and J ends were trimmed by 1 base and 6 bases, with 22 bases remaining between them. Looked up from germline, CDR1 is LGHNA and CDR2 is YSLEER. The CDR3, as DNA: TGCGCCAGCAGCCAAGCCCGCAGAGGACCCGAGGGCTTTAATTCACCCCTCCACTTT. Translating gives CASSQARRGPEGFNSPLHF.

This clone was detected once. J is TRBJ2-3 and V is TRBV27, with D possibly matching TRBD2 (5 bases). CDR1 and CDR2 from the germline V gene are MNHEY and SMNVEV (reference sequence). V was clipped by 1 base and J by 7 bases, with 9 bases between them. The CDR3 spans 13 residues. CDR3 loop: CASSLYERNTQYF. The DNA of the CDR3 is TGTGCCAGCAGTTTATACGAGCGGAATACGCAGTATTTT.

The gene calls are TRBV7-2 and TRBJ2-2; 12 positions agree with TRBD2. The V and J ends lost 5 bases and 2 bases, in that order; junction bases with no gene match: 12. The CDR3 spans 19 residues. Germline values: CDR1 SGHTA, CDR2 FQGNSA. The CDR3 nucleotides read TGTGCCAGCAGCCCTACGGGAACTAGCGGGAGGACAAACACCGGGGAGCTGTTTTTT. Translating it yields CASSPTGTSGRTNTGELFF. Full variable domain (remainder filled in from reference TRBV7-2 and TRBJ2-2): GAGVSQSPSNKVTEKGKDVELRCDPISGHTALYWYRQSLGQGLEFLIYFQGNSAPDKSGLPSDRFSAERTGGSVSTLTIQRTQQEDSAVYLCASSPTGTSGRTNTGELFFGEGSRLTVL.

This chain connects TRBV2 to TRBJ2-5; D is possibly TRBD1 (6 bases). Deletions cut 8 bases from V and 2 bases from J, with 15 bases between. This CDR3 region has 14 residues. Germline assignment: CDR1 SNHLY and CDR2 FYNNEI. The CDR3 spells CASWGIGQQETQYF. DNA for the CDR3: TGTGCCAGCTGGGGTATTGGACAGCAAGAGACCCAGTACTTC.

The gene calls are TRBV19 and TRBJ1-3; D not resolved. The CDR3 sequence is 18 residues long. V lost 4 bases, J lost 2 bases, and 21 bases lay in between. Germline loops: CDR1 LNHDA, CDR2 SQIVND (reference sequence). DNA for the CDR3: TGTGCCAGTAGTACAGTGGGGTTTCCTCGGGATCCTGGAAACACCATATATTTT. It specifies CASSTVGFPRDPGNTIYF.

This clone occurred a few times. In DNA form, the CDR3 reads TGTGCCAGCAGCTTTTCGGAGACAGGGAGCAATGAGCAGTTCTTC. This encodes CASSFSETGSNEQFF. The chain carries TRBV7-9 and TRBJ2-1; 7 nucleotides align to TRBD1. J gave up 6 bases and V 3 bases, and 8 bases lay outside the gene matches. Germline loops: CDR1 SEHNR, CDR2 FQNEAQ (reference sequence). The CDR3 length is 15 residues. Full variable domain (rest looked up from reference TRBV7-9 and TRBJ2-1): DTGVSQNPRHKITKRGQNVTFRCDPISEHNRLYWYRQTLGQGPEFLTYFQNEAQLEKSRLLSDRFSAERPKGSFSTLEIQRTEQGDSAMYLCASSFSETGSNEQFFGPGTRLTVL.

The chain links TRBV9 to TRBJ1-1, with D perhaps matching TRBD1 (6 bases). The CDR3 covers 13 residues. CDR1 SGDLS and CDR2 YYNGEE come from the germline V gene. Trimming took 4 bases from V and 1 from J, leaving 8 bases between them. The CDR3 is CASSSDRNTEAFF. CDR3 nucleotides: TGTGCCAGCAGCTCGGACAGGAACACTGAAGCTTTCTTT.

V gene TRBV5-1 combines with J gene TRBJ2-5; possibly TRBD1 for D (6 bases). Between the trimmed V and J ends, which lost 4 bases and 3 bases, there was a span of 10 bases. Per the germline V gene, CDR1 is SGHRS and CDR2 is YFSETQ. The CDR3 length is 13 residues. CDR3 nucleotide sequence: TGCGCCAGCAGCAGGGCAGGGGAAGAGACCCAGTACTTC. It specifies CASSRAGEETQYF.

The table lists this clone with a count of one. This chain connects TRBV25-1 to TRBJ2-3; 9 bases agree with TRBD2. Germline loops: CDR1 MGHDK, CDR2 SYGVNS. The CDR3 is 15 amino acids. V shed 2 bases, J shed 6 bases, and the junction held 6 bases outside the gene matches. CDR3 protein: CASSEGSGSPDTQYF. DNA of the CDR3: TGTGCCAGCAGTGAAGGTAGCGGGAGCCCCGATACGCAGTATTTT.